The 8 T cell receptor beta chains listed next were all sequenced from one sample in a study of blood T cell repertoires in COVID-19. Repertoires were generated with immunoSEQ multiplex PCR, while TCRdb's copy carries only in-frame clones and drops some. The sample has roughly 350,000 clones, more than 85% seen once; the top ten hold about a fifth. The sample comprised PBMCs or T cells enriched from blood (not recorded which). The receptors stem from a woman aged 25 to 45 who had recovered from COVID-19.

V and J are TRBV7-8 and TRBJ2-1; 11 bases agree with TRBD1. Germline CDR1 reads SGHVS; CDR2 reads FQNEAQ. The junction had 6 bases not matched to a gene; V was cut back by 5 bases and J by 6 bases. The CDR3 is 15 residues long. CDR3 nucleotide sequence: TGTGCCAGCAGCCCAGGACAGGGGGCTTTCAATGAGCAGTTCTTC. This encodes CASSPGQGAFNEQFF.

A few counts support this clone. V and J are TRBV7-3 and TRBJ2-3, with 11 positions matching TRBD2. V was clipped by 4 bases and J by 2 bases; unmatched bases: 5. The CDR3 spans 16 residues. Germline CDR1 is SGHTA and CDR2 is FQGTGA. DNA of the CDR3: TGTGCCAGCAGCTCATGGGGACTAGCGGTCACAGATACGCAGTATTTT. Residues: CASSSWGLAVTDTQYF. Together with reference TRBV7-3 and TRBJ2-3, the CDR3 gives the full variable domain: GAGVSQTPSNKVTEKGKYVELRCDPISGHTALYWYRQSLGQGPEFLIYFQGTGAADDSGLPNDRFFAVRPEGSVSTLKIQRTERGDSAVYLCASSSWGLAVTDTQYFGPGTRLTVL.

This chain links TRBV6-2 or TRBV6-3 with TRBJ2-1, with D perhaps TRBD2 (5 bases). The CDR3 is made up of 17 amino acids. V was clipped by 0 bases and J by 5 bases, with 17 bases between them. Germline values: CDR1 MNHEY, CDR2 SVGEGT. CDR3 loop: CASSYSQTQRVDNEQFF. CDR3 in DNA: TGTGCCAGCAGTTACTCACAAACTCAGAGGGTCGACAATGAGCAGTTCTTC.

This rearrangement joins TRBV11-2 to TRBJ2-1, with D perhaps TRBD2 (6 bases). This CDR3 has 15 amino acids. V was pared by 1 base and J by 2 bases, with 9 bases between. Per germline, CDR1 SGHAT and CDR2 FQNNGV. The CDR3 region is CASSLAGEAYNEQFF. The DNA of the CDR3 is TGTGCCAGCAGCTTAGCGGGGGAGGCCTACAATGAGCAGTTCTTC.

The chain has TRBV7-9 and TRBJ1-1; D perhaps matches TRBD1 (5 bases). Germline V gives CDR1 SEHNR, CDR2 FQNEAQ (reference sequence). Trimming took off 5 bases at V and 3 bases at J, with 7 bases between the two ends. The CDR3 has 12 residues. The CDR3 loop reads CASSGGDTEAFF. The DNA for the CDR3 is TGTGCCAGCAGCGGAGGGGACACTGAAGCTTTCTTT.

The chain recombines TRBV7-2 with TRBJ1-2; TRBD1 matches at 10 bases. CDR3 length: 16 residues. Germline trimming cut 5 bases from V and 8 bases from J; bases unmatched to any gene: 14. Germline CDR1 SGHTA, CDR2 FQGNSA. The chain's CDR3 is CASSPLGLGQGQGYTF. The CDR3 DNA is TGTGCCAGCAGCCCCTTGGGCCTGGGACAGGGGCAGGGCTACACCTTC.

This chain joins TRBV18 and TRBJ1-2; 7 bases line up with TRBD1. V gave up 3 bases and J gave up 7 bases; unmatched junction bases: 8. This CDR3 is 14 amino acids long. Germline CDR1 is KGHSH and CDR2 is LQKENI. As DNA, the CDR3 is TGTGCCAGCTCACCCGCCCAGGGGGTCATTGGCTACACCTTC. Amino acid sequence: CASSPAQGVIGYTF.

The CDR3 is CASSSIISYGAYEQYF. Here the CDR3 DNA reads TGTGCCAGCAGCTCAATCATCAGCTATGGAGCCTACGAGCAGTACTTC. The gene calls are TRBV28 and TRBJ2-7; D unresolved. V lost 6 bases to trimming and J lost 2 bases, with 20 bases between them. Germline CDR1 reads MDHEN; CDR2 reads SYDVKM. The length of the CDR3 is 16 residues. Variable domain in full (rest from reference TRBV28 and TRBJ2-7): DVKVTQSSRYLVKRTGEKVFLECVQDMDHENMFWYRQDPGLGLRLIYFSYDVKMKEKGDIPEGYSVSREKKERFSLILESASTNQTSMYLCASSSIISYGAYEQYFGPGTRLTVT.